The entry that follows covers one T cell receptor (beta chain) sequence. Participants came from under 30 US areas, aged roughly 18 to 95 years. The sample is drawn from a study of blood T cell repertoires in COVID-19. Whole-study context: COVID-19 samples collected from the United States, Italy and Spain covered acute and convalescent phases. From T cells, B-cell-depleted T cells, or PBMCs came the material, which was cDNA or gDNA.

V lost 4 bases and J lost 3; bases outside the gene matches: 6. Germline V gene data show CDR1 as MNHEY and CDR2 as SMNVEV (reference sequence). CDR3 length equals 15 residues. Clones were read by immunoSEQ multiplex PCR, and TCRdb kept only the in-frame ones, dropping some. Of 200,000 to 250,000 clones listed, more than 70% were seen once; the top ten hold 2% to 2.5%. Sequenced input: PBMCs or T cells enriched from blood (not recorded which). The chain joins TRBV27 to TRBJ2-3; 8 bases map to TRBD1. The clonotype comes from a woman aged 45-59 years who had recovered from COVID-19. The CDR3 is CASSSRTGWTDTQYF. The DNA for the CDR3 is TGTGCCAGCAGTTCCCGGACAGGGTGGACAGATACGCAGTATTTT.